This TCR beta chain stems from a study of radiotherapy plus CTLA-4 blockade in lung cancer. Trimming shortened V by 3 bases and J by 4 bases, and 21 bases separated the two germline ends. Germline CDR1 is SGHAT and CDR2 is FQNNGV. The CDR3 is 18 residues long. Produced via immunoSEQ multiplex PCR; TCRdb's table is partial and in-frame only. This sample has tens of thousands of clones, with approximately 86% found just once. This clone was recorded once. As yet, its antigen is unknown. Study-wide findings and caveats: TCR clones from tumors expanded in blood after radiotherapy plus ipilimumab. Early clonal dynamics of blood T cells, together with interferon-beta, were reported as the best response predictor.

Chemo-refractory metastatic non-small-cell lung cancer patients underwent focal radiation alongside CTLA-4 blockade with ipilimumab. V is TRBV11-2 and J is TRBJ2-2, with D possibly being TRBD1 or TRBD2 (6 bases each). Sequences were derived from peripheral blood, sampled from a patient treated with radiotherapy plus ipilimumab. This receptor was taken from a human donor with non-small cell lung cancer that progressed on radiotherapy plus ipilimumab. CDR3 sequence: CASSFQGMGGPSTGELFF. CDR3 nucleotide sequence: TGTGCCAGCAGCTTCCAAGGGATGGGGGGCCCGAGCACCGGGGAGCTGTTTTTT.